This entry concerns a single T cell receptor beta chain. The data stem from a study of technical replicates of blood from four donors. Sequencing used immunoSEQ multiplex PCR; TCRdb keeps in-frame clones, though not all of them. The sample yields approximately 82,000 clones, approximately 91% seen once. Sequenced: T cells isolated from PBMCs. The sequence was obtained from a human donor in good health. Some clones in this sample may be carry-over from other donors' samples.

CDR3 sequence reads: CASSGRTGVGYTF. CDR3 coding DNA: TGTGCCAGCAGCGGACGGACAGGGGTCGGCTACACCTTC. The chain joins TRBV9 to TRBJ1-2, with 9 bases identical to TRBD1. Germline V gene data show CDR1 as SGDLS and CDR2 as YYNGEE. This CDR3 has 13 amino acids. V lost 3 bases and J lost 8; bases outside the gene matches: 5.